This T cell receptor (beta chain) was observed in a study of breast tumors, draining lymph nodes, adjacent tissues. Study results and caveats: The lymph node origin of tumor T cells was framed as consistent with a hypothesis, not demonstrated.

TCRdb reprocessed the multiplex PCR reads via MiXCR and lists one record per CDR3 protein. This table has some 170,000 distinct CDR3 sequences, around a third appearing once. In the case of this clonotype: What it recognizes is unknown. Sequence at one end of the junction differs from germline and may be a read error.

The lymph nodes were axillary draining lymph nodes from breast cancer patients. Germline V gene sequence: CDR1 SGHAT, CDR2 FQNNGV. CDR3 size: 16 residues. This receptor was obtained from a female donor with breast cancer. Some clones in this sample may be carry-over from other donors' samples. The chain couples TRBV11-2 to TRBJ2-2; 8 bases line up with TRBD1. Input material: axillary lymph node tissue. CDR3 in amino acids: CASSWGTGPNTGELLF. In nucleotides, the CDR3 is TGTGCCAGCAGCTGGGGGACAGGACCGAACACCGGGGAGCTGCTTTTT.